Listed here are 26 T cell receptor beta chains from one sample, sequenced in a study of chemoradiotherapy in HPV16-positive cancers. Method: immunoSEQ multiplex PCR; TCRdb's copy keeps in-frame clones and lacks some. Here the sample spans about 1,800 clones, 95% to 97% being singletons. Sequenced here: tumor tissue, sampled from a patient who underwent chemoradiotherapy. Receptors originate from a human donor with HPV-associated anogenital cancer.

The chain joins TRBV7-3 to TRBJ2-5; 11 positions match TRBD1. V lost 5 bases and J lost 4; bases outside the gene matches: 6. The CDR3 spans 15 residues. Germline CDR1 and CDR2: SGHTA and FQGTGA. The DNA of the CDR3 is TGTGCCAGCAGCCCAACCGGGACAGGGGGAGAGACCCAGTACTTC. Protein: CASSPTGTGGETQYF.

V and J are TRBV5-1 and TRBJ2-5; D is possibly TRBD2 (7 bases). The V gene lost 0 bases and the J gene lost 4 bases, with 16 bases spanning the gap. This CDR3 has 16 residues. CDR1 is SGHRS and CDR2 is YFSETQ in the germline V gene. The CDR3 is CASSLGVQGGRETQYF. As DNA, the CDR3 is TGCGCCAGCAGCTTGGGAGTACAGGGAGGGCGAGAGACCCAGTACTTC.

The chain couples TRBV6-5 to TRBJ1-1; D is unresolved. Germline V gene lookup returns CDR1 MNHEY and CDR2 SVGAGI. The CDR3 runs to 14 residues. Trimming took 6 bases from V and 1 from J, leaving 12 bases between them. CDR3 residues: CASSSSWGNTEAFF. The DNA of the CDR3 is TGTGCCAGCAGCTCCTCGTGGGGGAACACTGAAGCTTTCTTT.

This sequence joins TRBV28 and TRBJ2-3; the D is unclear. CDR3 length equals 14 residues. Trimming removed 1 base at V and 7 bases at J, with 12 bases between. Germline V gene sequence: CDR1 MDHEN, CDR2 SYDVKM. CDR3 nucleotides: TGTGCCAGCAGTTTATTGCGGCAGAGCTATACGCAGTATTTT. It is translated as CASSLLRQSYTQYF.

This CDR3 is CASSLRYTGYNEQFF. The CDR3 DNA reads TGTGCCAGCAGCTTGAGGTATACGGGTTACAATGAGCAGTTCTTC. The rearrangement uses TRBV5-5 and TRBJ2-1; no clear D gene. Between the trimmed V and J ends, which lost 1 base and 4 bases, there was a span of 12 bases. The CDR3 loop spans 15 amino acids. CDR1 is SGHKS and CDR2 is YYEKEE in the germline V gene (reference sequence).

V is TRBV5-4 and J is TRBJ2-3; D may be TRBD2 (5 bases). V lost 4 bases, J lost 3 bases, and 9 bases lay in between. The CDR3 is 13 amino acids. The germline V gene encodes CDR1 SGHNT and CDR2 YYREEE (reference sequence). CDR3 in amino acids: CASSTGGTDTQYF. The CDR3 DNA reads as TGTGCCAGCAGCACTGGAGGAACAGATACGCAGTATTTT. Using reference TRBV5-4 and TRBJ2-3 for the parts outside the CDR3, the full variable domain is ETGVTQSPTHLIKTRGQQVTLRCSSQSGHNTVSWYQQALGQGPQFIFQYYREEENGRGNFPPRFSGLQFPNYSSELNVNALELDDSALYLCASSTGGTDTQYFGPGTRLTVL.

The chain employs TRBV28 and TRBJ1-1; possibly TRBD1 for D (5 bases). Per the germline V gene, CDR1 is MDHEN and CDR2 is SYDVKM. Trimming removed 8 bases from V and 1 base from J, with 20 bases in between. This CDR3 is 16 amino acids long. The CDR3 nucleotides are TGTGCCAGCCTTGAAGTAGACGGGGGAAGGAACACTGAAGCTTTCTTT. Translating gives CASLEVDGGRNTEAFF.

The chain uses TRBV9 and TRBJ2-1; possibly TRBD2 for D (5 bases). CDR1 and CDR2 (germline): SGDLS, YYNGEE. V shed 0 bases and J shed 9 bases, with 13 bases lying between them. This CDR3 is built from 14 residues. CDR3 amino acids: CASSVGRTWGEQFF. CDR3 DNA: TGTGCCAGCAGCGTAGGTCGGACTTGGGGTGAGCAGTTCTTC. The whole variable domain, filled in from reference TRBV9 and TRBJ2-1, reads DSGVTQTPKHLITATGQRVTLRCSPRSGDLSVYWYQQSLDQGLQFLIQYYNGEERAKGNILERFSAQQFPDLHSELNLSSLELGDSALYFCASSVGRTWGEQFFGPGTRLTVL.

This chain connects TRBV7-9 to TRBJ2-5; weak D call: TRBD2 (6 bases). The CDR3 has 17 residues. CDR1 SEHNR and CDR2 FQNEAQ come from the germline V gene (reference sequence). Trimming left V 1 base short and J 2 bases short, with 17 bases between. In DNA, the CDR3 is TGTGCCAGCAGCTTAGTCGGAGCGGGTGGGAGACAAGAGACCCAGTACTTC. This encodes CASSLVGAGGRQETQYF. Based on the CDR3 plus reference TRBV7-9 and TRBJ2-5, the full variable domain is DTGVSQNPRHKITKRGQNVTFRCDPISEHNRLYWYRQTLGQGPEFLTYFQNEAQLEKSRLLSDRFSAERPKGSFSTLEIQRTEQGDSAMYLCASSLVGAGGRQETQYFGPGTRLLVL.

This clone was recorded once. The chain combines TRBV7-9 with TRBJ2-2; 7 positions agree with TRBD1. V trimming: 8 bases; J trimming: 2 bases; junction bases outside the gene matches: 14. The CDR3 extends over 17 amino acids. Germline V lookup: CDR1 SEHNR, CDR2 FQNEAQ (reference sequence). The CDR3 loop reads CASEGRGSNLNTGELFF. In nucleotides, the CDR3 is TGTGCCAGCGAAGGCAGGGGGTCCAACCTTAACACCGGGGAGCTGTTTTTT. Together with reference TRBV7-9 and TRBJ2-2, the CDR3 gives the full variable domain: DTGVSQNPRHKITKRGQNVTFRCDPISEHNRLYWYRQTLGQGPEFLTYFQNEAQLEKSRLLSDRFSAERPKGSFSTLEIQRTEQGDSAMYLCASEGRGSNLNTGELFFGEGSRLTVL.

About this clone: A junction end diverges from the germline sequence, so it may reflect a read error. The chain recombines TRBV10-3 with TRBJ2-3; D gene uncertain. This CDR3 region has 13 residues. Per the germline V gene, CDR1 is ENHRY and CDR2 is SYGVKD. This CDR3 reads CAIREEATDTQYF. CDR3 in DNA: TGTGCCATCCGTGAGGAAGCCACAGATACGCAGTATTTT.

The V call is TRBV19, the J call TRBJ2-3, with D possibly TRBD2 on 5 matching bases. The CDR3 has 15 amino acids. V was trimmed by 5 bases and J by 1 base, leaving 13 bases between them. Germline CDR1 is LNHDA and CDR2 is SQIVND (reference sequence). The DNA of the CDR3 is TGTGCCAGTAGTGAGAGGGCCTCAGGCACAGATACGCAGTATTTT. Its protein product is CASSERASGTDTQYF.

The chain recombines TRBV7-9 with TRBJ1-1; D perhaps matches TRBD1 (5 bases). This CDR3 is 15 amino acids long. Germline V lookup: CDR1 SEHNR, CDR2 FQNEAQ (reference sequence). The V gene lost 3 bases and the J gene lost 3 bases, with 14 bases spanning the gap. For the CDR3, the DNA is TGTGCCAGCAGCTTCAGGACAAATACGGACACTGAAGCTTTCTTT. It codes for CASSFRTNTDTEAFF.

This rearrangement joins TRBV7-6 to TRBJ2-7; D is tentatively TRBD1 or TRBD2 (5 bases each). This CDR3 spans 15 amino acids. Trimming took 1 base from V and 1 from J, leaving 11 bases between them. Germline CDR1 is SGHVS and CDR2 is FNYEAQ. The CDR3 here is CASSLDSGTSYEQYF. The CDR3 nucleotides are TGTGCCAGCAGCTTAGACTCCGGGACGTCCTACGAGCAGTACTTC.

The CDR3 spells CASSDNMNTEAFF. The CDR3 nucleotides are TGCGCCAGCAGTGACAACATGAACACTGAAGCTTTCTTT. V and J are TRBV10-2 and TRBJ1-1, with D unresolved. CDR3 size: 13 residues. Germline V gives CDR1 WSHSY, CDR2 SAAADI. Trimming removed 3 bases from V and 0 bases from J, with 5 bases in between.

Only one count was recorded for this clone. J is TRBJ1-1 and V is TRBV29-1, with unresolved D. This CDR3 is 12 amino acids long. The V and J ends lost 8 bases and 5 bases respectively, with 15 bases between them. Germline values: CDR1 SQVTM, CDR2 ANQGSEA. The CDR3 coding sequence is TGCAGCCCAGAACCGATGGGGACTGAAGCTTTCTTT. Protein sequence: CSPEPMGTEAFF.

The rearrangement links TRBV7-8 to TRBJ2-7; 9 bases line up with TRBD1. V shed 5 bases and J 7 bases; nucleotides not matched to a gene: 9. Germline assignment: CDR1 SGHVS and CDR2 FQNEAQ. The CDR3 runs to 14 residues. For the CDR3, the DNA is TGTGCCAGCAGCCTCCCGACAGGGACAGGGGAGCAGTACTTC. Protein product: CASSLPTGTGEQYF.

This chain uses TRBV18 with TRBJ1-6, with D perhaps TRBD1 (5 bases). In germline, CDR1 is KGHSH, CDR2 LQKENI. The length of the CDR3 is 15 residues. V was pared by 3 bases and J by 5 bases, with 11 bases between. CDR3 sequence: CASSPGQGDNSPLHF. The CDR3 DNA is TGTGCCAGCTCACCGGGCCAGGGTGATAATTCACCCCTCCACTTT.

The rearrangement links TRBV6-4 to TRBJ1-5; 7 nucleotides line up with TRBD1. V shed 3 bases and J 4 bases; nucleotides not matched to a gene: 0. The CDR3 is 13 residues long. Per germline, CDR1 MRHNA and CDR2 SNTAGT. The CDR3 region is CASSETGNQPQHF. CDR3 sequence (DNA): TGTGCCAGCAGTGAGACAGGGAATCAGCCCCAGCATTTT.

The chain combines TRBV9 with TRBJ1-6, with D perhaps TRBD1 (6 bases). V was pared by 3 bases and J by 0 bases, with 16 bases between. Germline CDR1 and CDR2: SGDLS and YYNGEE. The CDR3 length is 18 residues. The CDR3 region is CASSEGQRLSSYNSPLHF. CDR3 nucleotide sequence: TGTGCCAGCAGCGAAGGACAGCGCCTGAGCTCCTATAATTCACCCCTCCACTTT.

The chain uses TRBV2 and TRBJ1-2, with no clear D. Germline lookup yields CDR1 SNHLY and CDR2 FYNNEI. The CDR3 contains 12 residues. V gave up 4 bases and J gave up 8 bases, with 11 bases separating them. The CDR3 nucleotides are TGTGCCAGCAGTGTGGTATCGGGAGGCTACACCTTC. It is translated as CASSVVSGGYTF. The variable domain in full, with the rest retrieved from reference TRBV2 and TRBJ1-2, is EPEVTQTPSHQVTQMGQEVILRCVPISNHLYFYWYRQILGQKVEFLVSFYNNEISEKSEIFDDQFSVERPDGSNFTLKIRSTKLEDSAMYFCASSVVSGGYTFGSGTRLTVV.

The chain links TRBV4-2 to TRBJ1-2; possible D gene TRBD1, 5 bases. CDR1 LGHNA and CDR2 YNFKEQ come from the germline V gene. V lost 0 bases, J lost 8 bases, and 16 bases lay in between. This CDR3 has 15 amino acids. The CDR3 here is CASSQDDQGISGYTF. The CDR3, as DNA: TGTGCCAGCAGCCAAGACGACCAGGGTATATCCGGCTACACCTTC.

This rearrangement joins TRBV28 to TRBJ1-4, with a tentative D call TRBD1 (5 bases). The CDR3 has 16 residues. Germline loops: CDR1 MDHEN, CDR2 SYDVKM. V was trimmed by 5 bases and J by 0 bases, leaving 13 bases between them. CDR3: CASSPGRRATNEKLFF. CDR3 nucleotides: TGTGCCAGCAGTCCAGGGCGGAGAGCAACTAATGAAAAACTGTTTTTT.

This chain uses TRBV6-1 with TRBJ2-5; D may match TRBD1 or TRBD2 (5 bases each). Germline lookup yields CDR1 MNHNS and CDR2 SASEGT. V was cut by 5 bases and J by 1 base, with 8 bases left in between. The CDR3 consists of 13 residues. The DNA of the CDR3 is TGTGCCAGCAGTCGGGACGGCCAAGAGACCCAGTACTTC. The encoded protein is CASSRDGQETQYF.

This clone was seen a single time. The genes are TRBV15 and TRBJ2-7; tentative D call: TRBD2 (6 bases). Germline V gene lookup returns CDR1 LNHNV and CDR2 YYDKDF (reference sequence). Trimming cost V 1 base and J 10 bases, with 14 bases left between them. The CDR3 is 13 residues long. As DNA, the CDR3 is TGTGCCACCAGCAGAGGGGAGAGCGGGCGACAGTACTTC. Translated, it gives CATSRGESGRQYF.

This chain connects TRBV28 to TRBJ1-1, with D uncertain. The length of the CDR3 is 12 residues. The V end was cut by 6 bases, the J end by 1 base, with 6 bases between. CDR1 is MDHEN, CDR2 SYDVKM, per germline. Here the CDR3 DNA reads TGTGCCAGCAGGGGTCCGAACACTGAAGCTTTCTTT. Its protein product is CASRGPNTEAFF.